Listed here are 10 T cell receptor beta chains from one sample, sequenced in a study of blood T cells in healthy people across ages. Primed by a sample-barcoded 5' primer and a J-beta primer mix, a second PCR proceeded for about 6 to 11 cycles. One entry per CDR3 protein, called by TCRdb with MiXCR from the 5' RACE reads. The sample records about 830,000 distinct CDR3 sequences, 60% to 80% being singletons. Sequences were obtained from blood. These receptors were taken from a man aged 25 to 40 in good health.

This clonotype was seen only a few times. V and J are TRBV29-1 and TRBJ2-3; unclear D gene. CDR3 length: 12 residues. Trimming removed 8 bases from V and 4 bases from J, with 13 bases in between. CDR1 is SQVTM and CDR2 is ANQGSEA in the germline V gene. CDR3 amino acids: CSTRFSSDTQYF. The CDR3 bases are TGCAGCACCAGGTTTTCGTCAGATACGCAGTATTTT.

This chain's CDR3 is CASSEGTVNEKLFF. DNA for the CDR3: TGTGCCAGCAGCGAAGGGACAGTCAATGAAAAACTGTTTTTT. The genes are TRBV7-9 and TRBJ1-4; 7 bases align to TRBD1. V lost 5 bases, J lost 5 bases, and 5 bases stayed unmatched. Germline CDR1 SEHNR, CDR2 FQNEAQ (reference sequence). CDR3 length: 14 residues.

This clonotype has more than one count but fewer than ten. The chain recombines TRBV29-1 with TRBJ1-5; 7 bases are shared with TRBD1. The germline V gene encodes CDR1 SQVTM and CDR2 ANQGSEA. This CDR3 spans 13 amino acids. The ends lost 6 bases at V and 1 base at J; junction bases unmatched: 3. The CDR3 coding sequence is TGCAGCGTGGGGACAGAGAGCAATCAGCCCCAGCATTTT. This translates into CSVGTESNQPQHF.

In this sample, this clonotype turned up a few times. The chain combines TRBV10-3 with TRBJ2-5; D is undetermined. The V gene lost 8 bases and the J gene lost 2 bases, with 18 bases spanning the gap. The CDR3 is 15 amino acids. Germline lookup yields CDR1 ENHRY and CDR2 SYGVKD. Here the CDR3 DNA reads TGTGCCATCCGACCCTCCCTTGTAGAGCAAGAGACCCAGTACTTC. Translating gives CAIRPSLVEQETQYF.

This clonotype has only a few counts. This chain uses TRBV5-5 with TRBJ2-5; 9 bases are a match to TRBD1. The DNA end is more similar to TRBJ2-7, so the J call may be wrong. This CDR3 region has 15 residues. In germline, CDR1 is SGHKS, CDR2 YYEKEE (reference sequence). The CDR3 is CASSVGQGLSYEQYF. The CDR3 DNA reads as TGTGCCAGCAGCGTGGGACAGGGTCTCTCCTACGAGCAGTACTTC.

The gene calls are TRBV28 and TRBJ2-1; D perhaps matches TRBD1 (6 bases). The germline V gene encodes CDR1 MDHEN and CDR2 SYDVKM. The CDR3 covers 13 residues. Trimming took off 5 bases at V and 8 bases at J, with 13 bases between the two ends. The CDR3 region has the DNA TGTGCCAGCAGTAAAAACAGGGCGTATGAGCAGTTCTTC. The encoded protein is CASSKNRAYEQFF.

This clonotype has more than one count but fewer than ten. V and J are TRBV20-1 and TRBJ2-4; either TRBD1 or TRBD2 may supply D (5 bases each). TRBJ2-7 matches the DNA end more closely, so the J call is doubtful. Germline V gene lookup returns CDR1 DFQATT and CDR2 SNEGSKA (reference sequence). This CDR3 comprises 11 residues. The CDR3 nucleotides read TGCAGCACCGAGAGGGGCTACGAGCAGTACTTC. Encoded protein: CSTERGYEQYF.

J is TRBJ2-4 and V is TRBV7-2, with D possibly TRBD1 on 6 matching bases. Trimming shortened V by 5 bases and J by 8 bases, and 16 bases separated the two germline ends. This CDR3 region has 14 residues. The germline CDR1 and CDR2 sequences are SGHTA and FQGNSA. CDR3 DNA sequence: TGTGCCAGCAGCCCGAGACAGGATTTGGACATTCAGTACTTC. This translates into CASSPRQDLDIQYF.

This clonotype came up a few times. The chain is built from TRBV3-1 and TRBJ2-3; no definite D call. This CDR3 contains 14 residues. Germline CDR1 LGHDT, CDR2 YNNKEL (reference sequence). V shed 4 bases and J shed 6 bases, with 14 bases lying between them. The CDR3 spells CASSPPGSWDTQYF. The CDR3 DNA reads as TGTGCCAGCAGCCCTCCGGGTAGCTGGGATACGCAGTATTTT.

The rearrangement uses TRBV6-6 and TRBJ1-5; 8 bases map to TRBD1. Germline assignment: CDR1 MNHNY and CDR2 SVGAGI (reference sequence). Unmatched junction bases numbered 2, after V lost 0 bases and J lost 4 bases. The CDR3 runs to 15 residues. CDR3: CASSYSGTGNQPQHF. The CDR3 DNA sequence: TGTGCCAGCAGTTACTCGGGGACAGGAAATCAGCCCCAGCATTTT.